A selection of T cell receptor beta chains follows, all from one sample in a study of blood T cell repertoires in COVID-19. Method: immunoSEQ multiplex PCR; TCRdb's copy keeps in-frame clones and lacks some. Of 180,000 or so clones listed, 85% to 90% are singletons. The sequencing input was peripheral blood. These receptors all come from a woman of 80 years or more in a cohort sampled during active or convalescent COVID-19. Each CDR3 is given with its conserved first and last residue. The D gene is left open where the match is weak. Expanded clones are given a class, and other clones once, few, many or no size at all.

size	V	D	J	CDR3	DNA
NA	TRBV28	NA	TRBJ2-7	CASSPTGEPYF	TGTGCCAGCAGCCCTACCGGGGAGCCGTACTTC
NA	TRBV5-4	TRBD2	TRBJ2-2	CASRNITSDTGELFF	TGTGCCAGCCGGAATATAACTAGCGACACCGGGGAGCTGTTTTTT
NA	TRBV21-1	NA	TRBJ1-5	CASSRRSGQGNQPQHF	TGTGCCAGCAGCAGGCGGTCGGGACAGGGCAATCAGCCCCAGCATTTT
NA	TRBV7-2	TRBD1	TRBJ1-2	CASSYRLGQGGGYTF	TGTGCCAGCAGCTACCGATTGGGACAGGGAGGAGGCTACACCTTC
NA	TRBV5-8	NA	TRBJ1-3	CASSLFQGNSGNTIYF	TGTGCCAGCAGCTTGTTCCAGGGAAACTCTGGAAACACCATATATTTT
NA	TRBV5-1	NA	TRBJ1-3	CASSPWARSGNTIYF	TGCGCCAGCAGCCCCTGGGCACGCTCTGGAAACACCATATATTTT
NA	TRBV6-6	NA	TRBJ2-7	CASTSPGLSSYEQYF	TGTGCCAGCACCTCCCCCGGGTTATCATCCTACGAGCAGTACTTC
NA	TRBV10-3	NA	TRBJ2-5	CAINRDYQETQYF	TGTGCCATCAACAGGGATTACCAAGAGACCCAGTACTTC
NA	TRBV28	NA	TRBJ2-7	CASSFRRGSYEQYF	TGTGCCAGCAGTTTCCGTCGCGGCTCCTACGAGCAGTACTTC
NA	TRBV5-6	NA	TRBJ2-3	CASRQRGWAPSTDTQYF	TGTGCCAGCAGACAAAGAGGGTGGGCGCCGAGCACAGATACGCAGTATTTT
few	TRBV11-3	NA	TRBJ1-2	CASSLMTGSTEGYTF	TGTGCCAGCAGCTTAATGACAGGATCCACGGAAGGCTACACCTTC
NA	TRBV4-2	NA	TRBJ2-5	CASSQDSSSGVETQYF	TGTGCCAGCAGCCAAGACTCCTCATCAGGGGTGGAGACCCAGTACTTC
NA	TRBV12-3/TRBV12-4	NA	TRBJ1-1	CASSPRVTEAFF	TGTGCCAGCAGTCCCCGCGTCACTGAAGCTTTCTTT
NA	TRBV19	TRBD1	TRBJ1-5	CASSPQGQGAGQPQHF	TGTGCCAGTAGTCCGCAGGGACAGGGGGCAGGTCAGCCCCAGCATTTT
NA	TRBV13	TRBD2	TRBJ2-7	CASSYSGGAVYEQYF	TGTGCCAGCAGTTACAGCGGGGGGGCTGTTTACGAGCAGTACTTC
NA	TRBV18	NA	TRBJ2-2	CASSPLTRNTGELFF	TGTGCCAGCTCACCACTGACTAGGAACACCGGGGAGCTGTTTTTT
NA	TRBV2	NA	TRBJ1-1	CASFTGTKYTEAFF	TGTGCCAGTTTTACCGGGACAAAGTACACTGAAGCTTTCTTT
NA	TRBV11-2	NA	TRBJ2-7	CASSLRGGPTYEQYF	TGTGCCAGCAGTCTGAGGGGGGGCCCAACCTACGAGCAGTACTTC
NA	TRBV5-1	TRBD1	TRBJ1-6	CASSWGDRGLDSPLHF	TGCGCCAGCAGCTGGGGGGACAGGGGGCTTGACTCACCCCTCCACTTT
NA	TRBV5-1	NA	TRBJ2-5	CASSLTSQETQYF	TGCGCCAGCAGCTTGACTAGCCAAGAGACCCAGTACTTC
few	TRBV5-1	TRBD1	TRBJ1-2	CASSPGGAGGHYGYTF	TGCGCCAGCAGCCCGGGTGGGGCAGGGGGCCACTATGGCTACACCTTC
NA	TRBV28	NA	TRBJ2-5	CASSSMGLETQYF	TGTGCCAGCAGTTCTATGGGGCTGGAGACCCAGTACTTC
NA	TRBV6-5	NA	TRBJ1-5	CASSYQKNQPQHF	TGTGCCAGCAGCTACCAAAAAAATCAGCCCCAGCATTTT
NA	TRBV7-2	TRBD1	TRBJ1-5	CASSLETGFQPQHF	TGTGCCAGCAGCTTGGAGACAGGGTTTCAGCCCCAGCATTTT
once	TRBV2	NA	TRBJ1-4	CASSEGSGDGEKLFF	TGTGCCAGCAGTGAAGGGAGTGGCGACGGTGAAAAACTGTTTTTT
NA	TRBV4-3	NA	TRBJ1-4	CASSLSGKLNEKLFF	TGCGCCAGCAGCCTATCGGGGAAACTTAATGAAAAACTGTTTTTT
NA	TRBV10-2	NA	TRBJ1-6	CASSYPESPLHF	TGCGCCAGCAGTTATCCCGAGTCACCCCTCCACTTT
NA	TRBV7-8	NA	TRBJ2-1	CASSFSPDSVYNEQFF	TGTGCCAGCAGCTTTTCCCCGGACAGCGTCTACAATGAGCAGTTCTTC
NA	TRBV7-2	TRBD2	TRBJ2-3	CASSERRGRGYTDTQYF	TGTGCCAGCAGCGAAAGACGCGGGAGGGGGTACACAGATACGCAGTATTTT